The clone carrying this T cell receptor beta chain came up many times. Its antigen remains unknown. This specimen comes from a study of T cells in Graves' hyperthyroidism and ophthalmopathy. Germline V gene lookup returns CDR1 LNHDA and CDR2 SQIVND (reference sequence). V shed 6 bases and J shed 6 bases, with 14 bases lying between them. The CDR3 extends over 13 amino acids. General observations from the study: A median around 6 months before onset, the model predicted ophthalmopathy. Blood also showed most of the thyroid clonotypes that were expanded above 0.001.

Researchers took RNA transcripts and amplified the TCR beta CDR3 regions from them. The HTBI primer set served for first-round RT-PCR of the TCR CDR3. TCRdb itself ran the multiplex PCR reads through MiXCR, one entry per CDR3 protein. In the table there are a few hundred thousand distinct CDR3 sequences, approximately 13% of which are singletons. At least 3 on the Clinical Activity Score was recorded for ophthalmopathy patients, who also had NOSPECS grade at least 4 and duration under 3 months. Isolation of PBMCs was performed on 8.5 to 10 ml fresh peripheral blood. The sequenced material came from blood. V gene TRBV19 combines with J gene TRBJ1-2; unclear D gene. The clonotype comes from a woman in her thirties or forties with Graves' ophthalmopathy. This CDR3 reads CASSRQRRDGYTF. The CDR3 coding sequence is TGTGCCAGTAGCCGTCAACGCCGCGATGGCTACACCTTC.